The 7 T cell receptor beta chains below come from one sample, sequenced in a study of blood T cell repertoires in COVID-19 (TCRdb year 2020). Library prep was done by the immunoSEQ multiplex PCR assay. In its TCRdb copy, this immuneACCESS table keeps in-frame sequences only and misses some clones. Where compared with another copy, unresolved V genes explain less than half of these, and the others have no known cause. The sample includes fewer than 250,000 clones, with 88% observed a single time. The ten largest clones take up around 1.1% of the sample. Sequenced input: peripheral blood. All receptors come from a man between 25 and 39 years old with acute or convalescent COVID-19.

The rearrangement joins TRBV28 to TRBJ2-7, with 8 positions matching TRBD2. Germline V gene sequence: CDR1 MDHEN, CDR2 SYDVKM. V trimming: 5 bases; J trimming: 6 bases; junction bases outside the gene matches: 15. CDR3 length equals 16 residues. The CDR3 coding sequence is TGTGCCAGCAGTCGAGCGGGGGCCGCTGGGATGGGCGAGCAGTACTTC. It encodes CASSRAGAAGMGEQYF.

This clone was seen a handful of times. The chain carries TRBV9 and TRBJ1-1, with D possibly matching TRBD1 (6 bases). This CDR3 region has 16 residues. V dropped 2 bases and J dropped 3 bases, with 17 bases sitting between them. In germline, CDR1 is SGDLS, CDR2 YYNGEE. As DNA, the CDR3 is TGTGCCAGCAGCGTCTCTATCGGGGGGCGTGACACTGAAGCTTTCTTT. Its translation is CASSVSIGGRDTEAFF. Supplemented by reference TRBV9 and TRBJ1-1, the full variable domain reads DSGVTQTPKHLITATGQRVTLRCSPRSGDLSVYWYQQSLDQGLQFLIQYYNGEERAKGNILERFSAQQFPDLHSELNLSSLELGDSALYFCASSVSIGGRDTEAFFGQGTRLTVV.

V usage is TRBV6-5 and J usage is TRBJ1-2, with 9 bases identical to TRBD1. The CDR3 extends over 16 amino acids. The germline V gene has CDR1 MNHEY and CDR2 SVGAGI. V was pared by 4 bases and J by 0 bases, with 6 bases of the junction left unmatched. The CDR3 protein is CASSLQGAPTNYGYTF. CDR3 bases: TGTGCCAGCAGTTTACAGGGGGCCCCTACTAACTATGGCTACACCTTC.

The CDR3 nucleotides are TGTGCCAGAAGCTTAATGGGGGCCCCCCAAAACATTCAGTACTTC. This encodes CARSLMGAPQNIQYF. The chain employs TRBV5-3 and TRBJ2-4; maybe TRBD1 (6 bases). TRBV5-3 counts as an open reading frame of uncertain function. Trimming took 2 bases from V and 5 from J, leaving 14 bases between them. This CDR3 spans 15 amino acids.

The chain joins TRBV28 to TRBJ2-1; 11 bases fit TRBD1. Germline assignment: CDR1 MDHEN and CDR2 SYDVKM. Unmatched junction bases numbered 5, after V lost 6 bases and J lost 4 bases. The CDR3 contains 15 residues. In DNA form, the CDR3 reads TGTGCCAGCAGGTGGGGGACAGGGGGGTACAATGAGCAGTTCTTC. Translated: CASRWGTGGYNEQFF.

The J gene is TRBJ1-6, the V gene TRBV28; perhaps TRBD1 as D (6 bases). V was shortened by 8 bases and J by 8 bases, with 16 bases between the two germline ends. The CDR3 length is 14 residues. Looked up from germline, CDR1 is MDHEN and CDR2 is SYDVKM. This chain's CDR3 is CASYPGHQYSPLHF. The CDR3 DNA follows: TGTGCCAGCTACCCGGGACACCAATATTCACCCCTCCACTTT.

The chain is built from TRBV19 and TRBJ1-2, with D maybe TRBD1 (6 bases). This CDR3 has 12 residues. Per the germline V gene, CDR1 is LNHDA and CDR2 is SQIVND (reference sequence). Trimming stripped 6 bases from V and 6 bases from J, with 11 bases between. The CDR3 DNA follows: TGTGCCAGTAGCGACAGGCCGGATGGCTACACCTTC. Amino acids: CASSDRPDGYTF. The variable domain in full, with the rest retrieved from reference TRBV19 and TRBJ1-2, is DGGITQSPKYLFRKEGQNVTLSCEQNLNHDAMYWYRQDPGQGLRLIYYSQIVNDFQKGDIAEGYSVSREKKESFPLTVTSAQKNPTAFYLCASSDRPDGYTFGSGTRLTVV.